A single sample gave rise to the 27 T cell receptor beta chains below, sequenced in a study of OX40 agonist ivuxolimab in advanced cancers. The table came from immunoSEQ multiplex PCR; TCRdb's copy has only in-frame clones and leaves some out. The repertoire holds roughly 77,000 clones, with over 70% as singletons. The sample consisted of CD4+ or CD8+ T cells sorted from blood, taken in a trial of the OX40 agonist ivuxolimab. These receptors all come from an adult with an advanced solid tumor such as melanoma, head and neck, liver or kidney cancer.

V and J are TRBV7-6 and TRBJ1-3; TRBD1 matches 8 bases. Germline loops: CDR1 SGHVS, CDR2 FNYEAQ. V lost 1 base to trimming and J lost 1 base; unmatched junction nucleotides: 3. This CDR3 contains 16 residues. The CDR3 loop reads CASSLETGVSGNTIYF. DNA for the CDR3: TGTGCCAGCAGCTTAGAGACAGGGGTATCTGGAAACACCATATATTTT.

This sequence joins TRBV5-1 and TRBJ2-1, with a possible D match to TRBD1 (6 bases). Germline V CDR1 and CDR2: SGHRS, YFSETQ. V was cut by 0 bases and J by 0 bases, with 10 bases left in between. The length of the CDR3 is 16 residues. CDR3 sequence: CASSLAGVSSYNEQFF. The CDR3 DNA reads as TGCGCCAGCAGCTTGGCAGGGGTAAGCTCCTACAATGAGCAGTTCTTC.

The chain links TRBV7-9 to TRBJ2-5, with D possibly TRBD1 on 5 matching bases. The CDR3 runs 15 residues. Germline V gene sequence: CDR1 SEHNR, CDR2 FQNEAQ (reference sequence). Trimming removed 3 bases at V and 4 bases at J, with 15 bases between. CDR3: CASSFKGRAGETQYF. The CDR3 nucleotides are TGTGCCAGCAGCTTTAAGGGCAGGGCCGGAGAGACCCAGTACTTC.

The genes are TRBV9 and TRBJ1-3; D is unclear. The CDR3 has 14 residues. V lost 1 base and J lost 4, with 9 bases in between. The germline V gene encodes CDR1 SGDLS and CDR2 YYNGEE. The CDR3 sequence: CASSVQEFGNTIYF. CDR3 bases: TGTGCCAGCAGCGTACAGGAATTCGGAAACACCATATATTTT.

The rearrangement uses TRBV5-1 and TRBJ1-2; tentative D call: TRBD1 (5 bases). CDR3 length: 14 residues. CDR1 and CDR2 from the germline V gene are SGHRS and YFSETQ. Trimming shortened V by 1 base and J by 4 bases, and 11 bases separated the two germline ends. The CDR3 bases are TGCGCCAGCAGCTTGTTTGGGGGTTTCTATGGCTACACCTTC. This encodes CASSLFGGFYGYTF.

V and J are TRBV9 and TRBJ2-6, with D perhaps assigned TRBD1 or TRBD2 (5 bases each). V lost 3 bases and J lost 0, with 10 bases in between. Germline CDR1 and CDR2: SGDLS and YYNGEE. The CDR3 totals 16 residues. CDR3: CASSEGSSSGANVLTF. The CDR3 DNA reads TGTGCCAGCAGCGAGGGGAGCTCCTCTGGGGCCAACGTCCTGACTTTC.

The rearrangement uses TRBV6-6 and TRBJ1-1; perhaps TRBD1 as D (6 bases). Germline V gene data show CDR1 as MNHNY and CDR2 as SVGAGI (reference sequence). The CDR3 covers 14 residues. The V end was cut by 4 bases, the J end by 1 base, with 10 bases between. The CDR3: CASSWGAGNTEAFF. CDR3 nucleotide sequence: TGTGCCAGCAGTTGGGGGGCTGGGAACACTGAAGCTTTCTTT.

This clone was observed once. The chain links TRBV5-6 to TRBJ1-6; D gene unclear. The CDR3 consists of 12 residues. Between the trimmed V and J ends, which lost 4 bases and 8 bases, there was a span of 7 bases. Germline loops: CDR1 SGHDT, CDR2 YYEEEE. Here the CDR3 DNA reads TGTGCCAGCAGCACGAAGGATTCACCCCTCCACTTT. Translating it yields CASSTKDSPLHF. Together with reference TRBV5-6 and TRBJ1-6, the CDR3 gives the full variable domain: DAGVTQSPTHLIKTRGQQVTLRCSPKSGHDTVSWYQQALGQGPQFIFQYYEEEERQRGNFPDRFSGHQFPNYSSELNVNALLLGDSALYLCASSTKDSPLHFGNGTRLTVT.

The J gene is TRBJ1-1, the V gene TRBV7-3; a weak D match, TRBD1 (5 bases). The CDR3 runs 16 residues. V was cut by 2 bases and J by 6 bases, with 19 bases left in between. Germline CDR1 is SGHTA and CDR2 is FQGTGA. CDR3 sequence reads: CASSLGAFGDSAEAFF. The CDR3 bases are TGTGCCAGCAGCTTAGGGGCCTTTGGGGACTCAGCTGAAGCTTTCTTT. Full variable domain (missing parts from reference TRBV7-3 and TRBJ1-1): GAGVSQTPSNKVTEKGKYVELRCDPISGHTALYWYRQSLGQGPEFLIYFQGTGAADDSGLPNDRFFAVRPEGSVSTLKIQRTERGDSAVYLCASSLGAFGDSAEAFFGQGTRLTVV.

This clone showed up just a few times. The CDR3 nucleotides read TGCGCCAGCAGCTTGGCCTCGGACAATAGAGCTTTCTTT. Its translation is CASSLASDNRAFF. The rearrangement links TRBV5-1 to TRBJ1-1; tentative D call: TRBD1 (5 bases). CDR3 length: 13 residues. The germline V gene has CDR1 SGHRS and CDR2 YFSETQ. The V end lost 0 bases, the J end lost 10 bases, and 13 bases lay between the germline ends.

The DNA for the CDR3 is TGTGCCAGCAGTTTTGACGGCTCAGATACGCAGTATTTT. This gives the protein CASSFDGSDTQYF. This rearrangement joins TRBV27 to TRBJ2-3; no clear D gene. The germline CDR1 and CDR2 sequences are MNHEY and SMNVEV (reference sequence). Trimming removed 3 bases from V and 4 bases from J, with 8 bases in between. This CDR3 has 13 residues.

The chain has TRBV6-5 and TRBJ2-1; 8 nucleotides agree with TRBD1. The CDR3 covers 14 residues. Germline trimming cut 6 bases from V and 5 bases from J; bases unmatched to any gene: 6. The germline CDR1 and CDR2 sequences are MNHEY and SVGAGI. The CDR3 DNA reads TGTGCCAGCAGCCGGGGACAGGAGAACAATGAGCAGTTCTTC. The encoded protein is CASSRGQENNEQFF.

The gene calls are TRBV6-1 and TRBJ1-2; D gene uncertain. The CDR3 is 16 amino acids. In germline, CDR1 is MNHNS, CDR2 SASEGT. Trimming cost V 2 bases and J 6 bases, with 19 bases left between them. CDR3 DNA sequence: TGTGCCAGCAGTGAATATAATTCCGTGGGTGATCATGGCTACACCTTC. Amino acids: CASSEYNSVGDHGYTF.

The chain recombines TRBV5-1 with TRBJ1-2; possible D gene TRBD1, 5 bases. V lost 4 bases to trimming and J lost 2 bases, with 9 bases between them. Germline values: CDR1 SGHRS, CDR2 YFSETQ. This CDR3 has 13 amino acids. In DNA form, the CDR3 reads TGCGCCAGCAGCAAGGACACCAACTATGGCTACACCTTC. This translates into CASSKDTNYGYTF. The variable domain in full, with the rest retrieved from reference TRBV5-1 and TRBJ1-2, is KAGVTQTPRYLIKTRGQQVTLSCSPISGHRSVSWYQQTPGQGLQFLFEYFSETQRNKGNFPGRFSGRQFSNSRSEMNVSTLELGDSALYLCASSKDTNYGYTFGSGTRLTVV.

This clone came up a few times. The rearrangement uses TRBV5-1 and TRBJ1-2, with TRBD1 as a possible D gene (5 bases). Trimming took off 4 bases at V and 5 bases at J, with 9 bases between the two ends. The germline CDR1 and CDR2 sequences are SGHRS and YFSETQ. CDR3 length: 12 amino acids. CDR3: CASSRGDYGYTF. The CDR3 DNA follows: TGCGCCAGCAGCCGGGGGGATTATGGCTACACCTTC.

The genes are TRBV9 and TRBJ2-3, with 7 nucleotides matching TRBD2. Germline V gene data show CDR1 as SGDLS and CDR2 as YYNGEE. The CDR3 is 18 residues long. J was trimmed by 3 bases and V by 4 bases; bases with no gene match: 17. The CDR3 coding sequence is TGTGCCAGCAGCCTCTCCGGGCTTGGGGGGGAGGCAACAGATACGCAGTATTTT. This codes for CASSLSGLGGEATDTQYF.

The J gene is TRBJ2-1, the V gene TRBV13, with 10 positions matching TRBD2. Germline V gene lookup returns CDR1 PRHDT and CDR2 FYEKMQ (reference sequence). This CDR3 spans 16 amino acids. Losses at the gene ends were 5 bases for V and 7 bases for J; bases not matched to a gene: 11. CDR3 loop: CASSLPPGLATNEQFF. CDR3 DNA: TGTGCCAGCAGCCTCCCCCCGGGACTAGCGACGAATGAGCAGTTCTTC.

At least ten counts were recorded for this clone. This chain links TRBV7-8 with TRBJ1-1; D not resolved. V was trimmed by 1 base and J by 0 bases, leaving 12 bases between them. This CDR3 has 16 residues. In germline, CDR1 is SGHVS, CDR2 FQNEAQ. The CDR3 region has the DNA TGTGCCAGCAGCTTAGTAGGTCCCGATATGAACACTGAAGCTTTCTTT. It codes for CASSLVGPDMNTEAFF.

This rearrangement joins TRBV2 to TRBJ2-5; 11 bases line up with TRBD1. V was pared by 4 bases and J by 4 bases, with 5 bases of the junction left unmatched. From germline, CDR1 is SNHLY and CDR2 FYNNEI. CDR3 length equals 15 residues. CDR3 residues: CASSGWGTGGETQYF. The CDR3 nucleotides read TGTGCCAGCAGTGGTTGGGGGACAGGGGGAGAGACCCAGTACTTC.

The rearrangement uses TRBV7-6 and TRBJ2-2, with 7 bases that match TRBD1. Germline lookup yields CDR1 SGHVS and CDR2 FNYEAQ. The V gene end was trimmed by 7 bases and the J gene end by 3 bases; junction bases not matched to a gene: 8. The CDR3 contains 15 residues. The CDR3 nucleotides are TGTGCCAGCAAGAAAGACAGGGTAGACACCGGGGAGCTGTTTTTT. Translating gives CASKKDRVDTGELFF.

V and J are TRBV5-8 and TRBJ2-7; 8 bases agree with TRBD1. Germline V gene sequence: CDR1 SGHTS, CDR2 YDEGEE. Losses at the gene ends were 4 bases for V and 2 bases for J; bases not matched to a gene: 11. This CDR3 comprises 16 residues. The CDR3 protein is CASSGGTGGPPYEQYF. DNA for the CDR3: TGTGCCAGCAGCGGGGGGACAGGTGGGCCTCCCTACGAGCAGTACTTC.

The CDR3, as DNA: TGTGCCAGCCGACGGGGCGCAGATACGCAGTATTTT. Translating it yields CASRRGADTQYF. The chain is built from TRBV19 and TRBJ2-3; D assignment may be TRBD1 or TRBD2 (5 bases each). This CDR3 region has 12 residues. V was clipped by 9 bases and J by 4 bases, with 11 bases between them. CDR1 is LNHDA and CDR2 is SQIVND in the germline V gene (reference sequence).

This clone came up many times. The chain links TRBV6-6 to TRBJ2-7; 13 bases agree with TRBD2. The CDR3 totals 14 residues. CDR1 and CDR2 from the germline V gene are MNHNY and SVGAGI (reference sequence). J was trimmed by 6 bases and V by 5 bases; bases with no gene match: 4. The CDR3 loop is CASSLLAGGSEQYF. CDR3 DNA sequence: TGTGCCAGCAGTCTACTAGCGGGAGGGAGCGAGCAGTACTTC.

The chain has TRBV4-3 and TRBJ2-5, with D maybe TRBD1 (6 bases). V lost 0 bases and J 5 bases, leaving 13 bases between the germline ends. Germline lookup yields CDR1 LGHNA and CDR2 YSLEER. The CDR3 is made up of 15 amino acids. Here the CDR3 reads CASSQDGGRYETQYF. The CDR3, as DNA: TGCGCCAGCAGCCAAGATGGGGGCAGGTATGAGACCCAGTACTTC.

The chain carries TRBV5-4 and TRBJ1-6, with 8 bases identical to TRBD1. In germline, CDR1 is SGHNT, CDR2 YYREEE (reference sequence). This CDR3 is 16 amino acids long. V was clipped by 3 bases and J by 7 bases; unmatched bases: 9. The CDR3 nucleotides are TGTGCCAGCAGCTCAACAGGGGGACGGGGGAATTCACCCCTCCACTTT. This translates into CASSSTGGRGNSPLHF.

CDR3 coding DNA: TGTGCCAGCAGCGTAGGAATGGGGGTAGATACGCAGTATTTT. Its protein product is CASSVGMGVDTQYF. V usage is TRBV9 and J usage is TRBJ2-3; D is tentatively TRBD1 or TRBD2 (5 bases each). CDR1 and CDR2 from the germline V gene are SGDLS and YYNGEE. This CDR3 is built from 14 residues. The ends were cut back, 0 bases at V and 5 bases at J, with 10 bases in the middle.

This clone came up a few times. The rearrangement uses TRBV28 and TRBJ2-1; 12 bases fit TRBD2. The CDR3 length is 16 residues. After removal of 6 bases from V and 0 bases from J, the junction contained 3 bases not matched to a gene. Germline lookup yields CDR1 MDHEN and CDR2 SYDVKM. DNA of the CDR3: TGTGCCAGCAGGCTAGCGGGAGGGATCTCCTACAATGAGCAGTTCTTC. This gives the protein CASRLAGGISYNEQFF.